This T cell receptor (beta chain) was found in a study of blood T cell repertoires in COVID-19. Study in general: Acute-phase and convalescent COVID-19 samples originated in the United States, Italy and Spain. T cells, B-cell-depleted T cells, or PBMCs provided the cDNA or gDNA that served as material.

In the source study's methods: By means of reference gene primer amplification, nucleated cell counts were estimated. The method was immunoSEQ multiplex PCR; TCRdb's version includes in-frame clones alone and lacks a portion of them. The V and J calls and clone size are taken from that table; D and trimming were inferred from the DNA. The sample includes approximately 94,000 clones, 70% to 90% of them seen just once. Germline CDR1 reads MNHEY; CDR2 reads SVGAGI. This CDR3 comprises 13 residues. V gave up 7 bases and J gave up 0 bases, with 6 bases separating them. This clonotype was obtained from a man aged 50-60 years with active or convalescent COVID-19. The chain is built from TRBV6-5 and TRBJ2-2; D perhaps matches TRBD1 (5 bases). The sample comprised peripheral blood. The CDR3: CASTDTNTGELFF. CDR3 coding DNA: TGTGCCAGCACGGACACGAACACCGGGGAGCTGTTTTTT.